Below, 30 T cell receptor beta chains from the same sample are listed, as sequenced in a study of T cell repertoires in cytomegalovirus infection (dated by TCRdb to about 2019). Sequenced using an Illumina HiSeq 1500. Clones were called with MiXCR by TCRdb after fastp trimmed the public reads at Q25, and only in-frame beta chains were retained. Rows with a matching CDR3 protein are joined into one entry that keeps the most common DNA and genes. For this sample there are 450,000 to 650,000 distinct CDR3 sequences; around 27% appear just once. About 12% of the sample is in the top ten clones. The sample comprised PBMCs. These receptors all stem from a human donor in good health (CMV status not recorded). Some clones in this sample may be carry-over from other donors' samples.

In this sample, this clonotype turned up a few times. The V gene is TRBV30, the J gene TRBJ1-1; TRBD1 might be the D (5 bases). V gave up 0 bases and J gave up 1 base, with 12 bases separating them. The CDR3 is made up of 15 amino acids. CDR1 is GTSNPN, CDR2 SVGIG, per germline (reference sequence). CDR3 residues: CAWSVGTAANTEAFF. CDR3 nucleotides: TGTGCCTGGAGTGTAGGGACGGCCGCGAACACTGAAGCTTTCTTT.

For this clonotype: This may be a read error, as it is one base from a much larger clone. The chain has TRBV7-9 and TRBJ1-4, with a possible D match to TRBD1 (6 bases). The CDR3 totals 15 residues. CDR1 and CDR2 from the germline V gene are SEHNR and FQNEAQ (reference sequence). The CDR3 reads CASSLRGGRSEILFF. The CDR3 nucleotides are TGTGCCAGCAGCTTAAGAGGGGGTCGAAGTGAAATACTGTTTTTT.

The chain has TRBV12-3 or TRBV12-4 and TRBJ2-7; D possibly matches TRBD1 or TRBD2 (6 bases each). V gave up 6 bases and J gave up 2 bases, with 17 bases separating them. The CDR3 runs 15 residues. CDR3 protein: CASSKGGWDPYEQYV. CDR3 sequence (DNA): TGTGCCAGCAGCAAGGGGGGCTGGGACCCCTACGAGCAGTACGTC.

In nucleotides, the CDR3 is TGTGCCAGTGGCAGGGGGAACCCAACTAATGAAAAACTGTTTTTT. It specifies CASGRGNPTNEKLFF. The chain links TRBV19 to TRBJ1-4; 7 bases are a match to TRBD1. The V gene's germline CDR1 is LNHDA and CDR2 SQIVND (reference sequence). The CDR3 has 15 residues. With 8 bases clipped from V and 0 bases from J, the junction kept 6 bases outside the gene matches.

V and J are TRBV7-6 and TRBJ2-1; 9 bases fit TRBD2. The junction had 4 bases not matched to a gene; V was cut back by 8 bases and J by 5 bases. This CDR3 has 13 residues. Germline assignment: CDR1 SGHVS and CDR2 FNYEAQ. The CDR3 region has the DNA TGTGCCAGCGGGACTAGCCGAAACAATGAGCAGTTCTTC. Residues: CASGTSRNNEQFF.

V and J are TRBV5-1 and TRBJ2-5, with 9 bases aligning to TRBD1. V was clipped by 5 bases and J by 2 bases; unmatched bases: 7. Germline CDR1 and CDR2: SGHRS and YFSETQ. The CDR3 covers 15 residues. The CDR3 region is CASRLMGQGQETQYF. DNA for the CDR3: TGCGCCAGCAGATTGATGGGACAGGGACAAGAGACCCAGTACTTC.

In the case of this clonotype: A read error is possible here, since a much larger clone lies one base away. The chain carries TRBV7-2 and TRBJ1-2; D remains unclear. The CDR3 is made up of 14 amino acids. The V and J ends lost 5 bases and 3 bases respectively, with 13 bases between them. CDR1 and CDR2 from the germline V gene are SGHTA and FQGNSA. The CDR3 spells CASSRPDGDYGYTF. Written as DNA, the CDR3 is TGTGCCAGCAGCCGCCCGGACGGGGACTATGGCTACACCTTC.

This rearrangement joins TRBV6-8 to TRBJ2-3, with D unclear. CDR3 length: 15 amino acids. In germline, CDR1 is MNHGY, CDR2 SAAAGT. The V end lost 4 bases, the J end lost 2 bases, and 13 bases lay between the germline ends. CDR3 residues: CASSSLRLNTDTQYF. CDR3 in DNA: TGTGCCAGCAGTTCACTCAGGTTAAACACAGATACGCAGTATTTT.

Only a few counts were recorded for this clonotype. V gene TRBV7-2 combines with J gene TRBJ2-3, with unresolved D. With 5 bases removed from V and 0 bases from J, the gap between germline ends came to 33 bases. The CDR3 loop spans 22 amino acids. The germline gives CDR1 SGHTA, CDR2 FQGNSA. This CDR3 reads CASSQTGPYFPQSESSTDTQYF. The CDR3 DNA reads TGTGCCAGCAGCCAGACCGGGCCCTACTTTCCCCAAAGCGAAAGTAGCACAGATACGCAGTATTTT.

This clonotype has only a few counts. The chain couples TRBV6-2 or TRBV6-3 to TRBJ2-5; unclear D gene. Germline assignment: CDR1 MNHEY and CDR2 SVGEGT. This CDR3 spans 13 amino acids. V lost 0 bases and J lost 5, with 7 bases in between. This chain's CDR3 is CASSYSIWETQYF. CDR3 nucleotides: TGTGCCAGCAGTTACTCGATATGGGAGACCCAGTACTTC.

Many counts were recorded for this clonotype. The chain is built from TRBV11-2 and TRBJ2-7, with 7 bases lining up with TRBD2. V lost 2 bases, J lost 5 bases, and 3 bases stayed unmatched. CDR1 and CDR2 from the germline V gene are SGHAT and FQNNGV. The CDR3 contains 13 residues. CDR3 region: CASSLWGGDEQYV. CDR3 coding DNA: TGTGCCAGCAGCTTATGGGGAGGGGACGAGCAGTACGTC.

The table lists this clonotype with a count of one. V usage is TRBV11-2 and J usage is TRBJ2-5; 12 bases align to TRBD2. This CDR3 comprises 15 residues. The germline V gene encodes CDR1 SGHAT and CDR2 FQNNGV. V lost 6 bases, J lost 1 base, and 3 bases stayed unmatched. The DNA of the CDR3 is TGTGCCAGCAGTTGGACTAGCGGGACCCAAGAGACCCAGTACTTC. Its protein product is CASSWTSGTQETQYF.

This clonotype occurred many times. This sequence joins TRBV7-9 and TRBJ1-5; perhaps TRBD1 as D (6 bases). The germline V gene encodes CDR1 SEHNR and CDR2 FQNEAQ (reference sequence). V dropped 5 bases and J dropped 0 bases, with 17 bases sitting between them. The CDR3 extends over 17 amino acids. DNA for the CDR3: TGTGCCAGCAGCAGAATGAGGGGGGCCGATAGCAATCAGCCCCAGCATTTT. It is translated as CASSRMRGADSNQPQHF. Based on the CDR3 plus reference TRBV7-9 and TRBJ1-5, the full variable domain is DTGVSQNPRHKITKRGQNVTFRCDPISEHNRLYWYRQTLGQGPEFLTYFQNEAQLEKSRLLSDRFSAERPKGSFSTLEIQRTEQGDSAMYLCASSRMRGADSNQPQHFGDGTRLSIL.

Details on this clonotype: A much larger clonotype is one base distant, so this may be a read error. The chain joins TRBV7-8 to TRBJ2-4, with D perhaps TRBD1 (6 bases). Germline assignment: CDR1 SGHVS and CDR2 FQNEAQ. The CDR3 is made up of 15 amino acids. Here the CDR3 DNA reads TGTGCCAGCAGCCGATCCACACAGGGCGGCGGCATTCAGCACTTC. Translation gives CASSRSTQGGGIQHF.

A few counts support this clonotype. The chain combines TRBV12-3 or TRBV12-4 with TRBJ2-1; no firm D call. There are 16 residues in the CDR3. The ends were cut back, 5 bases at V and 0 bases at J, with 14 bases in the middle. CDR3 amino acids: CASSVGPQSSYNEQFF. The CDR3 region has the DNA TGTGCCAGCAGTGTCGGGCCTCAGAGCTCCTACAATGAGCAGTTCTTC.

The table lists this clonotype with many counts. The gene calls are TRBV7-2 and TRBJ2-1; D ambiguous. Germline V gene data show CDR1 as SGHTA and CDR2 as FQGNSA. The CDR3 length is 17 residues. The V end was cut by 2 bases, the J end by 0 bases, with 14 bases between. CDR3: CASSLRAPPSSYNEQFF. In DNA, the CDR3 is TGTGCCAGCAGCTTAAGAGCGCCCCCGAGCTCCTACAATGAGCAGTTCTTC.

This clonotype has ten or more counts. The germline gene is not matched at one end of the junction; a read error may be the cause. The genes are TRBV28 and TRBJ2-1; 7 bases fit TRBD2. Germline lookup yields CDR1 MDHEN and CDR2 SYDVKM. The CDR3 spans 12 residues. The CDR3 sequence is CASSPMALAASF. CDR3 DNA sequence: TGTGCCAGCAGTCCCATGGCCCTAGCGGCCTCCTTC.

The V call is TRBV6-5, the J call TRBJ1-4; 10 nucleotides agree with TRBD1. V was pared by 0 bases and J by 7 bases, with 11 bases of the junction left unmatched. The germline V gene has CDR1 MNHEY and CDR2 SVGAGI. The CDR3 runs 18 residues. The CDR3 is CASSYSPGQGKVGEKLFF. The CDR3 DNA sequence: TGTGCCAGCAGTTACTCCCCGGGACAGGGGAAAGTAGGTGAAAAACTGTTTTTT.

The sample holds a few counts of this clonotype. V and J are TRBV6-1 and TRBJ2-3, with 9 bases matching TRBD1. The CDR3 extends over 14 amino acids. CDR1 is MNHNS, CDR2 SASEGT, per germline. V dropped 5 bases and J dropped 7; count of bases not matched to a gene: 7. The CDR3 region has the DNA TGTGCCAGCAGTTCCGGACAGGGGAGGTATACGCAGTATTTT. It codes for CASSSGQGRYTQYF.

The CDR3 DNA reads TGCGCCAGCAGGTTCCCGGGGGGAACCGGGGAGCTGTTTTTT. It encodes CASRFPGGTGELFF. The rearrangement links TRBV4-1 to TRBJ2-2; 7 positions agree with TRBD2. The germline V gene encodes CDR1 MGHRA and CDR2 YSYEKL. The trim removed 6 bases at V and 5 bases at J, leaving 6 bases unmatched. This CDR3 spans 14 amino acids.

A few counts support this clonotype. Written as DNA, the CDR3 is TGTGCCCAGGCCGGACACCTGAACACTGAAGCTTTCTTT. Its translation: CAQAGHLNTEAFF. V gene TRBV27 combines with J gene TRBJ1-1, with D possibly being TRBD1 (5 bases). The CDR3 consists of 13 residues. CDR1 is MNHEY, CDR2 SMNVEV, per germline (reference sequence). V was cut by 11 bases and J by 0 bases, with 13 bases left in between.

This chain uses TRBV7-2 with TRBJ1-2, with D perhaps matching TRBD1 (6 bases). Deletions cut 5 bases from V and 4 bases from J, with 20 bases between. The germline CDR1 and CDR2 sequences are SGHTA and FQGNSA. The CDR3 consists of 16 residues. CDR3 sequence: CASSQGRGALSYGYTF. In DNA, the CDR3 is TGTGCCAGCAGCCAAGGCCGGGGGGCGCTTAGCTATGGCTACACCTTC.

V usage is TRBV20-1 and J usage is TRBJ2-5; maybe TRBD2 (6 bases). Trimming removed 6 bases at V and 1 base at J, with 12 bases between. CDR1 and CDR2 (germline): DFQATT, SNEGSKA (reference sequence). This CDR3 spans 13 amino acids. In nucleotides, the CDR3 is TGCAGTGCACGAAGAGCGGGCCAAGAGACCCAGTACTTC. Protein: CSARRAGQETQYF.

This clonotype was seen only a few times. The rearrangement links TRBV20-1 to TRBJ2-1, with D tentatively TRBD1 (6 bases). Per the germline V gene, CDR1 is DFQATT and CDR2 is SNEGSKA (reference sequence). This CDR3 spans 15 amino acids. V was shortened by 0 bases and J by 5 bases, with 14 bases between the two germline ends. CDR3 nucleotides: TGCAGTGCTAGAGATCCCGGGACATTTAACAATGAGCAGTTCTTC. The encoded protein is CSARDPGTFNNEQFF.

Only a few counts were recorded for this clonotype. This chain uses TRBV27 with TRBJ1-5; D unresolved. The germline V gene encodes CDR1 MNHEY and CDR2 SMNVEV (reference sequence). This CDR3 comprises 14 residues. Trimming removed 4 bases from V and 5 bases from J, with 12 bases in between. The CDR3 is CASSYTPNYQPQHF. In nucleotides, the CDR3 is TGTGCCAGCAGTTACACTCCGAATTATCAGCCCCAGCATTTT.

The V and J genes are TRBV9 and TRBJ2-1; D is tentatively TRBD1 or TRBD2 (6 bases each). The germline CDR1 and CDR2 sequences are SGDLS and YYNGEE. This CDR3 contains 16 residues. V shed 3 bases and J shed 4 bases, with 17 bases lying between them. The CDR3 DNA follows: TGTGCCAGCAGCGCCCGGGGGCAGATGATATACAATGAGCAGTTCTTC. It specifies CASSARGQMIYNEQFF.

This clonotype has at least ten counts. The rearrangement links TRBV7-2 to TRBJ2-3, with 7 positions matching TRBD1. Per the germline V gene, CDR1 is SGHTA and CDR2 is FQGNSA. The CDR3 spans 16 residues. V lost 0 bases, J lost 1 base, and 4 bases stayed unmatched. CDR3 coding DNA: TGTGCCAGCAGCTTAGCGGCAGGGGGAGGCACAGATACGCAGTATTTT. Amino acid sequence: CASSLAAGGGTDTQYF.

The chain uses TRBV28 and TRBJ2-1; D gene uncertain. The germline V gene has CDR1 MDHEN and CDR2 SYDVKM. This CDR3 region has 14 residues. Between the trimmed V and J ends, which lost 6 bases and 4 bases, there was a span of 13 bases. The CDR3 coding sequence is TGTGCCAGCAGCCCCATAATAAGGTACAATGAGCAGTTCTTC. Its protein is CASSPIIRYNEQFF.

This clonotype was seen ten or more times. The chain combines TRBV7-2 with TRBJ2-6, with D maybe TRBD1 (6 bases). The CDR3 extends over 20 amino acids. The V end was cut by 3 bases, the J end by 0 bases, with 21 bases between. Germline values: CDR1 SGHTA, CDR2 FQGNSA. In DNA form, the CDR3 reads TGTGCCAGCAGCTTTAGAGTTTCGGGGACAACGCGCTCTGGGGCCAACGTCCTGACTTTC. Protein: CASSFRVSGTTRSGANVLTF.

This clonotype was recorded only once. V and J are TRBV12-3 or TRBV12-4 and TRBJ2-7, with TRBD2 identical over 10 bases. The trim removed 5 bases at V and 4 bases at J, leaving 17 bases unmatched. The CDR3 contains 18 residues. CDR3 loop: CASSRQVSGLAKVYEQYF. CDR3 nucleotides: TGTGCCAGCAGTAGACAGGTATCGGGACTAGCGAAGGTGTACGAGCAGTACTTC.